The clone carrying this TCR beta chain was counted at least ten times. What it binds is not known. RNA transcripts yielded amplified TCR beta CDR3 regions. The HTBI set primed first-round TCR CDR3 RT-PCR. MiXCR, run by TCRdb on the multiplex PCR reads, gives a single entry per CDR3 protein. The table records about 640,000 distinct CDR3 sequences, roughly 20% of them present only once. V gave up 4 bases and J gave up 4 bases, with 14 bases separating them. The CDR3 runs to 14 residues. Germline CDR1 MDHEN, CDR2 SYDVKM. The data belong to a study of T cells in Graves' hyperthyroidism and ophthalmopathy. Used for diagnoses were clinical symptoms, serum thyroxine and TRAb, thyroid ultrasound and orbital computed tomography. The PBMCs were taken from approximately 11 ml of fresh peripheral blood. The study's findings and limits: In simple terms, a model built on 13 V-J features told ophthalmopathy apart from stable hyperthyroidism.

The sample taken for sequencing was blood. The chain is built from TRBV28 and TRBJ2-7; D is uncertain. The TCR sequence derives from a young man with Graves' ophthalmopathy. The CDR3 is CASSSPTGSYEQYF. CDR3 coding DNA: TGTGCCAGCAGTTCCCCGACCGGGTCTTACGAGCAGTACTTC.